Listed here are 5 T cell receptor beta chains from one sample, sequenced in a study of cytomegalovirus exposure and HLA in healthy donors (dated by TCRdb to 2017 to 2019). Libraries were constructed by the immunoSEQ multiplex PCR assay. A mixture of 60 forward primers for TCR Vbeta segments and 13 reverse primers for TCR Jbeta segments was used in the multiplex PCR. Drawn from immuneACCESS, this table holds only the in-frame rearrangements with V and J called that TCRdb kept. Clones are partly lost; checked studies trace under half to an unresolved V gene and leave the rest unexplained. The sample table shows approximately 100,000 clones, and more than 60% are seen once. Of the sample, 9.5% to 13% is held by the ten largest clones. Sequenced material: PBMCs. These TCRs come from a man between 18 and 35 years old in good health and CMV-seropositive.

The chain carries TRBV30 and TRBJ1-2; D is undetermined. V was cut by 3 bases and J by 5 bases, with 13 bases left in between. The germline V gene has CDR1 GTSNPN and CDR2 SVGIG (reference sequence). This CDR3 is 13 amino acids long. CDR3: CAWRLTGSYGYTF. The CDR3 DNA follows: TGTGCCTGGAGGCTGACGGGTTCTTATGGCTACACCTTC.

This clone was counted between two and nine times. This rearrangement joins TRBV7-9 to TRBJ2-1; 11 bases map to TRBD2. Losses at the gene ends were 4 bases for V and 8 bases for J; bases not matched to a gene: 7. Germline-derived CDR1 and CDR2 are SEHNR and FQNEAQ (reference sequence). This CDR3 contains 15 residues. CDR3 sequence: CASSYQGTSGDEQFF. In DNA, the CDR3 is TGTGCCAGCAGCTATCAAGGGACTAGCGGCGATGAGCAGTTCTTC.

The V and J genes are TRBV5-1 and TRBJ1-6; 9 bases align to TRBD1. Germline values: CDR1 SGHRS, CDR2 YFSETQ. This CDR3 is 14 amino acids long. V lost 2 bases, J lost 9 bases, and 3 bases stayed unmatched. CDR3 loop: CASSLGQGSSPLHF. The CDR3 DNA follows: TGCGCCAGCAGCTTAGGACAGGGGAGTTCACCCCTCCACTTT.

The chain links TRBV30 to TRBJ2-5; 12 bases are a match to TRBD1. CDR3 length: 13 amino acids. Germline trimming cut 8 bases from V and 5 bases from J; bases unmatched to any gene: 6. Germline V gives CDR1 GTSNPN, CDR2 SVGIG (reference sequence). The CDR3 DNA is TGTGCCGAAGGGACAGGGGGCTATGAGACCCAGTACTTC. Protein: CAEGTGGYETQYF. Supplemented by reference TRBV30 and TRBJ2-5, the full variable domain reads SQTIHQWPATLVQPVGSPLSLECTVEGTSNPNLYWYRQAAGRGLQLLFYSVGIGQISSEVPQNLSASRPQDRQFILSSKKLLLSDSGFYLCAEGTGGYETQYFGPGTRLLVL.

This clone was seen a handful of times. The J gene is TRBJ2-6, the V gene TRBV30; 15 nucleotides line up with TRBD2. CDR1 and CDR2 (germline): GTSNPN, SVGIG (reference sequence). The CDR3 covers 16 residues. V gave up 7 bases and J gave up 2 bases; unmatched junction bases: 3. The DNA of the CDR3 is TGTGCCTTCAGGACTAGCGGGGGGGCTGGGGCCAACGTCCTGACTTTC. It translates to CAFRTSGGAGANVLTF.